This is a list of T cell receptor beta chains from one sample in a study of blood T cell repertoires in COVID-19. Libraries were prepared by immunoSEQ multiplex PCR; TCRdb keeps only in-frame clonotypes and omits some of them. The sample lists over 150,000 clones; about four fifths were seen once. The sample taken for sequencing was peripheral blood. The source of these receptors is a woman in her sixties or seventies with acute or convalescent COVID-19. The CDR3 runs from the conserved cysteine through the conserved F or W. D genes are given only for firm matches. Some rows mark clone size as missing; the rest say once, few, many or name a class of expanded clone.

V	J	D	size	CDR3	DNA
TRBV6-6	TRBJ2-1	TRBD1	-	CASSFTGGNEQFF	TGTGCCAGCAGTTTTACAGGGGGCAATGAGCAGTTCTTC
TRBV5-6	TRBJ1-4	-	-	CASSLQGEKLFF	TGTGCCAGCAGCTTACAGGGCGAAAAACTGTTTTTT
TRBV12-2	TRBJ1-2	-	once	CASRLEKGGLYGYTF	TGTGCAAGTCGCTTAGAAAAAGGGGGCCTCTATGGCTACACCTTC
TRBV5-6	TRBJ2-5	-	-	CASSLGGLRETQYF	TGTGCCAGCAGCTTGGGGGGGCTGAGGGAGACCCAGTACTTC
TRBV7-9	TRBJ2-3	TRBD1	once	CASSRQGARPDTQYF	TGTGCCAGCAGTCGACAGGGGGCTAGGCCAGATACGCAGTATTTT
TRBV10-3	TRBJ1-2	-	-	CAISAGTNYGYTF	TGTGCCATCAGCGCGGGGACGAACTATGGCTACACCTTC
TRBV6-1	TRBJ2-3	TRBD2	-	CASSEARLAGAFTDTQYF	TGTGCCAGCAGTGAAGCGCGGCTAGCGGGGGCCTTCACAGATACGCAGTATTTT
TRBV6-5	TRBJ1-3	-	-	CASSSQGNTIYF	TGTGCCAGCAGTTCACAGGGAAACACCATATATTTT
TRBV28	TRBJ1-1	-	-	CASRRQVLNTEAFF	TGTGCCAGCCGCAGACAGGTGCTGAACACTGAAGCTTTCTTT
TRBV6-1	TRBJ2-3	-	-	CASSEWTERGRGDTQYF	TGTGCCAGCAGTGAATGGACCGAGAGGGGCAGGGGAGATACGCAGTATTTT
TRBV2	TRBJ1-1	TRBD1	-	CASSVQGVRSRTGAEAFF	TGTGCCAGCAGTGTACAGGGGGTGAGAAGTAGAACAGGGGCTGAAGCTTTCTTT
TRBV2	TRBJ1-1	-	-	CASSVYRNTEAFF	TGTGCCAGCAGTGTTTACAGAAACACTGAAGCTTTCTTT
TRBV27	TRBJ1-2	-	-	CASRTSLNYGYTF	TGTGCCAGCAGAACCTCACTCAACTATGGCTACACCTTC
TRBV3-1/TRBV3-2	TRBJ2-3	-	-	CASSQLEHGTQYF	TGTGCCAGCAGCCAACTCGAGCATGGTACGCAGTATTTT
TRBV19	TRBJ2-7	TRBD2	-	CASTRVTSGGTYEQYF	TGTGCCAGTACCCGAGTAACTAGCGGGGGGACCTACGAGCAGTACTTC
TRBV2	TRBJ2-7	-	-	CASSIWASEQYF	TGTGCCAGCAGTATTTGGGCGAGCGAGCAGTACTTC
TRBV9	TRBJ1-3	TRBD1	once	CASSVTQGESGNTIYF	TGTGCCAGCAGCGTAACACAGGGGGAATCTGGAAACACCATATATTTT
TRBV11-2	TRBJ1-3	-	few	CASSHISSGNTIYF	TGTGCCAGCAGCCATATTAGCTCTGGAAACACCATATATTTT
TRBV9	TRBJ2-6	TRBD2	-	CASSVVGGRGGANVLTF	TGTGCCAGCAGCGTAGTGGGAGGGCGAGGTGGGGCCAACGTCCTGACTTTC
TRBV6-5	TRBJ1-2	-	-	CASSYSHPQGKGGYTF	TGTGCCAGCAGTTACTCACATCCTCAGGGGAAGGGAGGCTACACCTTC
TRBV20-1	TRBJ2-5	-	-	CSARDRIAEYF	TGCAGTGCTAGAGATAGAATAGCAGAGTACTTC
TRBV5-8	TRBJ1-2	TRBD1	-	CASSWLDRADGYTF	TGTGCCAGCAGCTGGCTGGACAGGGCGGATGGCTACACCTTC
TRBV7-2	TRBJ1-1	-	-	CASSPPPVNTEAFF	TGTGCCAGCAGCCCCCCCCCGGTCAACACTGAAGCTTTCTTT
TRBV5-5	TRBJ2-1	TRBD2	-	CASSPSGGDYNEQFF	TGTGCCAGCAGCCCGAGCGGGGGGGACTACAATGAGCAGTTCTTC
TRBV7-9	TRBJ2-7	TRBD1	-	CASSQGQGPNYEQYF	TGTGCCAGCAGCCAAGGACAGGGGCCAAACTACGAGCAGTACTTC
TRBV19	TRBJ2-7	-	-	CASNQGPSYEQYF	TGTGCCAGTAATCAGGGGCCCTCCTACGAGCAGTACTTC
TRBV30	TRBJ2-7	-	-	CACPRGAGEQYF	TGTGCCTGCCCGAGGGGTGCGGGGGAGCAGTACTTC
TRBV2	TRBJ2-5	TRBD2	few	CASRNGTSGEETQYF	TGTGCCAGCAGGAACGGGACTAGCGGGGAAGAGACCCAGTACTTC
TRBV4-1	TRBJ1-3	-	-	CASSQEPGQRLTIYF	TGCGCCAGCAGCCAAGAACCAGGACAGCGGCTCACCATATATTTT
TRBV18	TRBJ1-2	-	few	CASSLTSPAREGGYTF	TGTGCCAGCTCACTTACCTCGCCCGCCAGGGAGGGTGGCTACACCTTC
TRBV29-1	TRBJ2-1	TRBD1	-	CSVGVWTGPSEQFF	TGCAGCGTTGGGGTCTGGACAGGGCCGAGTGAGCAGTTCTTC
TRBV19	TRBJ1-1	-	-	CASSILGDGSTEAFF	TGTGCCAGTAGTATTCTCGGGGATGGGAGCACTGAAGCTTTCTTT
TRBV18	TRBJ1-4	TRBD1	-	CASSPATGGEKLFF	TGTGCCAGCTCACCCGCGACAGGGGGTGAAAAACTGTTTTTT
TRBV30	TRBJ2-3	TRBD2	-	CAWSVRGLITDTQYF	TGTGCCTGGAGTGTACGGGGACTAATTACAGATACGCAGTATTTT
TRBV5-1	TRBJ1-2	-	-	CASSDSNYGYTF	TGCGCCAGCAGTGACTCTAACTATGGCTACACCTTC
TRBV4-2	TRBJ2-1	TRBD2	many	CASSQDPSGGRNEQFF	TGTGCCAGCAGCCAAGATCCCAGCGGGGGGAGGAATGAGCAGTTCTTC
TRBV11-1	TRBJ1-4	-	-	CASSSRDTRTNEKLFF	TGTGCCAGCAGCTCCCGGGACACCAGAACTAATGAAAAACTGTTTTTT
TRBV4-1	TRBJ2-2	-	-	CASSQVGISNTGELFF	TGCGCCAGCAGCCAAGTCGGGATATCGAACACCGGGGAGCTGTTTTTT
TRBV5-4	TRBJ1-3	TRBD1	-	CASSTRTGRNTIYF	TGTGCCAGCAGCACCAGGACAGGGAGGAACACCATATATTTT
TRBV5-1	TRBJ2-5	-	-	CASSLAPGGAGEETQYF	TGCGCCAGCAGCTTGGCCCCAGGGGGAGCGGGGGAGGAGACCCAGTACTTC